Sequencing of this T cell receptor beta chain was carried out in a study of CD8 T cells in ankylosing spondylitis. Overall study results and limits: There was reportedly significant enrichment of clones that were disease-linked in matched ankylosing spondylitis synovial fluid.

Between the trimmed V and J ends, which lost 4 bases and 0 bases, there was a span of 10 bases. The CDR3 spans 15 residues. The germline V gene encodes CDR1 LGHNA and CDR2 YNFKEQ. One entry per CDR3 protein, called by TCRdb with MiXCR from the 5' RACE reads. Of some 150,000 distinct CDR3 sequences listed, around 43% are singletons. This clonotype was found many times. The antigen remains unidentified. Sequencing was done on a sample of synovial fluid, either unsorted or a sorted T cell fraction (not recorded which). This receptor was taken from a male donor with ankylosing spondylitis. The chain uses TRBV4-2 and TRBJ1-5; D is undetermined. CDR3 nucleotide sequence: TGTGCCAGCAGCCCTCACAGTTTTAGCAATCAGCCCCAGCATTTT. Encoded protein: CASSPHSFSNQPQHF.